Described below is a single T cell receptor beta chain sequence and its context. This entry comes from a study of blood T cell repertoires in COVID-19. Study context: Collection of acute and convalescent COVID-19 samples took place in the United States, Italy and Spain. The cDNA or gDNA used as material had been derived from T cells, B-cell-depleted T cells, or PBMCs.

In the original workflow: Amplification with reference gene primers provided the estimates of nucleated cell counts. Assay: immunoSEQ multiplex PCR; the TCRdb copy retains only in-frame clones and omits some. V and J calls and clone size are as listed in that table; D and trimming were resolved from the DNA. The sample has tens of thousands of clones; more than 65% are singletons. Trimming stripped 5 bases from V and 2 bases from J, with 7 bases between. The CDR3 runs 13 residues. The sequence was obtained from a human donor in a cohort sampled during active COVID-19. The chain has TRBV12-3 or TRBV12-4 and TRBJ1-5; no firm D call. Input material: peripheral blood. The CDR3, as DNA: TGTGCCAGCAGTCCTGCGGGCAATCAGCCCCAGCATTTT. Encoded protein: CASSPAGNQPQHF.